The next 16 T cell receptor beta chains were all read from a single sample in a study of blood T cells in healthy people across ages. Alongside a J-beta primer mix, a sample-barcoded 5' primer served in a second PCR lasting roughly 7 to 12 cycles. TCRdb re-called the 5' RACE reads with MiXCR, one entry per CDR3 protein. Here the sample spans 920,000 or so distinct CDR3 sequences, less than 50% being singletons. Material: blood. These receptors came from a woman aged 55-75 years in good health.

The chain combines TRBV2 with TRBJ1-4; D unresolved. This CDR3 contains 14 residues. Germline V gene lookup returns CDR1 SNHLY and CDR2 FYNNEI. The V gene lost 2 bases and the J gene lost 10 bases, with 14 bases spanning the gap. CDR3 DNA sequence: TGTGCCAGCAGTGAACACGGAGGCAGGACAAAACTGTTTTTT. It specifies CASSEHGGRTKLFF.

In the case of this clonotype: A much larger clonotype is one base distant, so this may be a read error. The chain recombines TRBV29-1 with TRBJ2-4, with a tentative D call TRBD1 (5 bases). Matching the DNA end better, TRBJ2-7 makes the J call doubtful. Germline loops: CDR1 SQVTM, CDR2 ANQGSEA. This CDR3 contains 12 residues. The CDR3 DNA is TGCAGCGTTGGAAGAAAGGGGAACGAGCAGTACTTC. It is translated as CSVGRKGNEQYF.

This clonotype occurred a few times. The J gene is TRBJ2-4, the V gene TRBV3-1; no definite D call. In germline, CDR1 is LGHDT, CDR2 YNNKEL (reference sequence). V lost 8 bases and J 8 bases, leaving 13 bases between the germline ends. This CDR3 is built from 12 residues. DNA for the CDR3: TGTGCCAGCGAAGGTGGATCTGACATTCAGTACTTC. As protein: CASEGGSDIQYF.

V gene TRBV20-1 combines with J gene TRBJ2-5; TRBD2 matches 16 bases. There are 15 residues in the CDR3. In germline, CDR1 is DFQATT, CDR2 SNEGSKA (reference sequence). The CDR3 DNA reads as TGCACTGGGACTAGCGGGAGGGGGTTCCAAGAGACCCAGTACTTC. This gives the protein CTGTSGRGFQETQYF.

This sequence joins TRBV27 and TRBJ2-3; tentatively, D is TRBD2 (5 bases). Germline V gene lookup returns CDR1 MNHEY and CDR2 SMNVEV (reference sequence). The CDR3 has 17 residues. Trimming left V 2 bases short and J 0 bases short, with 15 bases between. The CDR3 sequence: CASSLASLETSTDTQYF. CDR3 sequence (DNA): TGTGCCAGCAGTTTAGCGTCACTAGAAACTAGCACAGATACGCAGTATTTT.

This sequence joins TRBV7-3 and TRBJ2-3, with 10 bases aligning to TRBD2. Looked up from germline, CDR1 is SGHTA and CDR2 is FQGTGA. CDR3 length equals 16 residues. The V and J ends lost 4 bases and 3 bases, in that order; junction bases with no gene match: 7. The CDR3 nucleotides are TGTGCCAGCAGCTCCGTAGCGGGAGGAAGTACAGATACGCAGTATTTT. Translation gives CASSSVAGGSTDTQYF.

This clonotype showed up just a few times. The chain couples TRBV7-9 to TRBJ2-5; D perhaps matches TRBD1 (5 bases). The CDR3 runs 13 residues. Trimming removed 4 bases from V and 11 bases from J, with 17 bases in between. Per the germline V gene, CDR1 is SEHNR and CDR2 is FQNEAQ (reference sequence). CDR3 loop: CASSWGSYNEQYF. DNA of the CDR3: TGTGCCAGCAGCTGGGGCAGCTACAATGAGCAGTACTTC.

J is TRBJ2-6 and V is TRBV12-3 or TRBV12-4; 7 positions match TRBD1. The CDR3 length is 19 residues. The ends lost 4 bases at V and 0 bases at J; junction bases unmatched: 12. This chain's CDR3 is CASSSLHRGSLSGANVLTF. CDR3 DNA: TGTGCCAGCAGTTCATTACACAGGGGAAGTCTCTCTGGGGCCAACGTCCTGACTTTC.

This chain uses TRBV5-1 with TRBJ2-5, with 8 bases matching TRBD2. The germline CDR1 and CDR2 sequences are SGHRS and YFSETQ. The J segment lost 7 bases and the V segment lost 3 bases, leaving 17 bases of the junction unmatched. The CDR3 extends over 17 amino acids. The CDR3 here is CASSSDLTSGLSGTQYF. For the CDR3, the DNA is TGCGCCAGCAGCTCGGACCTCACTAGCGGACTAAGTGGGACCCAGTACTTC.

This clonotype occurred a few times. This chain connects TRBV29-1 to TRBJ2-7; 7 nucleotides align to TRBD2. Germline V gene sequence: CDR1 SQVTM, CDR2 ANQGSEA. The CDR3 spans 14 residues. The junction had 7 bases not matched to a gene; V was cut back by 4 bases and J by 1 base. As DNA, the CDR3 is TGCAGCGTTGCTCCCCTGGGAGGGTCCTACGAGCAGTACTTC. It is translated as CSVAPLGGSYEQYF.

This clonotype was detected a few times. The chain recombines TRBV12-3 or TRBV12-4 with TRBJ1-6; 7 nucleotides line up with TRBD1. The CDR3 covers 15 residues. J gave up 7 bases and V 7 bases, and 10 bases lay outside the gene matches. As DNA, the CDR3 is TGTGCCAGCACCCCCGACTGGGGACAGAATTCACCCCTCCACTTT. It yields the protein CASTPDWGQNSPLHF.

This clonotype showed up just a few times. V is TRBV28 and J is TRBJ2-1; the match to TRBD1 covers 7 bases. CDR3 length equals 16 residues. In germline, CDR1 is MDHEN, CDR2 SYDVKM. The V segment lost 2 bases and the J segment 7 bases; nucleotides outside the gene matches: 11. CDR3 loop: CASSLIRQGNLNEQFF. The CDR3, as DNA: TGTGCCAGCAGTTTAATCCGACAGGGTAATTTAAATGAGCAGTTCTTC.

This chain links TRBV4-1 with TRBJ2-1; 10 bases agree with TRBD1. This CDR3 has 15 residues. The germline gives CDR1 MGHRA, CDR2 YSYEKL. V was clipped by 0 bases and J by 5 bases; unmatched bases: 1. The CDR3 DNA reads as TGCGCCAGCAGCCAAGAGGACAGGGGGAACAATGAGCAGTTCTTC. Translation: CASSQEDRGNNEQFF.

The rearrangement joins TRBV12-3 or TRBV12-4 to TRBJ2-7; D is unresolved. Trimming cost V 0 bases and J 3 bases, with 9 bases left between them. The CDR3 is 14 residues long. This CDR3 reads CASSLAHGRYEQYF. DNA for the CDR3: TGTGCCAGCAGTTTAGCGCATGGGCGCTACGAGCAGTACTTC.

The CDR3 nucleotides read TGTGCCAGCAGCCAAGCCCAGGGAGACCCCTACGAGCAGTACTTC. This translates into CASSQAQGDPYEQYF. The genes are TRBV3-1 and TRBJ2-7; tentatively, D is TRBD1 or TRBD2 (5 bases each). Germline values: CDR1 LGHDT, CDR2 YNNKEL (reference sequence). The CDR3 is 15 residues long. V gave up 1 base and J gave up 2 bases, with 12 bases separating them.

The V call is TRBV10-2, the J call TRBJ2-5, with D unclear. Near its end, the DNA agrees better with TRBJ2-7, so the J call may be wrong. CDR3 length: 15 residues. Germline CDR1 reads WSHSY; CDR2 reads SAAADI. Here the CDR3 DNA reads TGCGCCAGCAGTGAGGCCCGTGAAAGAACCTACGAGCAGTACTTC. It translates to CASSEARERTYEQYF.